The source of this T cell receptor beta chain is a study of neoadjuvant anti-PD-1 for oral cavity cancer. Assay: immunoSEQ multiplex PCR; the TCRdb copy retains only in-frame clones and omits some. The table includes tens of thousands of clones, roughly nine tenths detected once. CDR3 length: 15 residues. Germline V lookup: CDR1 SGHRS, CDR2 YFSETQ. After removal of 0 bases from V and 3 bases from J, the junction contained 2 bases not matched to a gene. Documented time point: after neoadjuvant nivolumab, at surgical resection. Study-wide points: PBMC Gini-index clonality exceeded responders' in non-responders post-nivolumab.

In the case of this clone: Its specificity is not known.

This TCR was recovered from a person aged 40 to 85 with oral cavity squamous cell carcinoma. The rearrangement links TRBV5-1 to TRBJ2-1, with 8 nucleotides matching TRBD1. The sequenced sample was PBMCs, obtained after nivolumab (anti-PD-1) treatment. CDR3 sequence: CASSLGTGGYNEQFF. The CDR3, as DNA: TGCGCCAGCAGCTTGGGAACAGGGGGCTACAATGAGCAGTTCTTC.